This T cell receptor (beta chain) was recovered during a study of T cell repertoires in cytomegalovirus infection. Study background: CMV infection and matching HLA type were both indicated by public TCR beta signatures.

This clonotype has a count of ten or more. Germline CDR1 and CDR2: SGHVS and FNYEAQ. The CDR3 loop spans 12 amino acids. Trimming took off 10 bases at V and 7 bases at J, with 14 bases between the two ends. Each CDR3 protein gets one entry after TCRdb re-called the reads with MiXCR. The sample includes about 240,000 distinct CDR3 sequences, approximately 7% of them seen just once. V and J are TRBV7-6 and TRBJ2-1; possible D gene TRBD2, 5 bases. Material for sequencing was PBMCs. The TCR originated in a human donor in good health (CMV status not recorded). Some clones in this sample may be carry-over from other donors' samples. CDR3 sequence reads: CATGRRRNEQFF. The CDR3 DNA is TGTGCCACGGGTAGACGGAGGAATGAGCAGTTCTTC.